The 32 T cell receptor beta chains in this list originate from one sample, sequenced in a study of shared clonotypes between healthy human individuals. The method was immunoSEQ multiplex PCR; TCRdb's version includes in-frame clones alone and lacks a portion of them. The repertoire consists of hundreds of thousands of clones, with around 95% occurring once and the leading ten covering less than 0.13%. The naive CD8 subset, CD45RO-negative cells positively selected for CCR7, excluded terminally differentiated effector memory CD45RA+ cells. Sequencing was done on a sample of naive CD8+ T cells sorted from blood. These receptors originate from a woman in her twenties or thirties in good health.

The chain links TRBV9 to TRBJ2-5; D gene ambiguous. Germline-derived CDR1 and CDR2 are SGDLS and YYNGEE. The CDR3 extends over 13 amino acids. Trimming took off 0 bases at V and 3 bases at J, with 6 bases between the two ends. For the CDR3, the DNA is TGTGCCAGCAGCGTAGAGCATGAAGAGACCCAGTACTTC. Its protein is CASSVEHEETQYF.

This chain links TRBV27 with TRBJ2-7; 7 nucleotides match TRBD1. The CDR3 is 17 residues long. V lost 0 bases to trimming and J lost 4 bases; unmatched junction nucleotides: 12. From germline, CDR1 is MNHEY and CDR2 SMNVEV (reference sequence). The chain's CDR3 is CASSLSAQGVDNYEQYF. The CDR3 nucleotides are TGTGCCAGCAGTTTATCCGCCCAGGGGGTTGATAATTACGAGCAGTACTTC.

The chain couples TRBV28 to TRBJ1-5, with a possible D match to TRBD1 (6 bases). Trimming pared 5 bases from V and 4 bases from J, leaving 12 bases between. In germline, CDR1 is MDHEN, CDR2 SYDVKM. The CDR3 is 14 residues long. CDR3: CASSNRARNQPQHF. The CDR3 DNA follows: TGTGCCAGCAGTAACAGGGCGCGGAATCAGCCCCAGCATTTT. Supplemented by reference TRBV28 and TRBJ1-5, the full variable domain reads DVKVTQSSRYLVKRTGEKVFLECVQDMDHENMFWYRQDPGLGLRLIYFSYDVKMKEKGDIPEGYSVSREKKERFSLILESASTNQTSMYLCASSNRARNQPQHFGDGTRLSIL.

The chain couples TRBV5-1 to TRBJ2-7, with 7 bases identical to TRBD2. The germline gives CDR1 SGHRS, CDR2 YFSETQ. The V and J ends lost 0 bases and 3 bases, in that order; junction bases with no gene match: 3. CDR3 length: 14 amino acids. The CDR3 DNA sequence: TGCGCCAGCAGCTTGGAACAGCGGGACTACGAGCAGTACTTC. This sequence encodes CASSLEQRDYEQYF.

This clone was found a few times. The CDR3 spells CATSTGTVNQPQHF. The CDR3 DNA sequence: TGTGCCACCAGCACGGGGACCGTCAATCAGCCCCAGCATTTT. This sequence joins TRBV15 and TRBJ1-5; possibly TRBD1 for D (5 bases). The CDR3 length is 14 residues. Germline CDR1 is LNHNV and CDR2 is YYDKDF (reference sequence). The ends were cut back, 4 bases at V and 3 bases at J, with 10 bases in the middle.

The rearrangement joins TRBV7-5 to TRBJ2-7; the table's TRBD2 call for D was not verified on the DNA. TRBV7-5 represents a pseudogene. CDR3 size: 15 residues. CDR3 DNA sequence: TGTGTCAGAAGCTCCCGACTAGCGGGAGCGTACGAGCAGTACTTC. Translation gives CVRSSRLAGAYEQYF.

This chain links TRBV19 with TRBJ2-7, with 9 bases that match TRBD2. V was pared by 5 bases and J by 2 bases, with 7 bases of the junction left unmatched. Germline V lookup: CDR1 LNHDA, CDR2 SQIVND (reference sequence). This CDR3 comprises 15 residues. CDR3 coding DNA: TGTGCCAGTAGTCCCGGGGTAGCGGGGGCCTACGAGCAGTACTTC. This gives the protein CASSPGVAGAYEQYF. The variable domain in full, completed from reference TRBV19 and TRBJ2-7, reads DGGITQSPKYLFRKEGQNVTLSCEQNLNHDAMYWYRQDPGQGLRLIYYSQIVNDFQKGDIAEGYSVSREKKESFPLTVTSAQKNPTAFYLCASSPGVAGAYEQYFGPGTRLTVT.

The chain is built from TRBV27 and TRBJ2-3; no firm D call. This CDR3 has 12 residues. V shed 6 bases and J shed 9 bases, with 13 bases lying between them. Germline values: CDR1 MNHEY, CDR2 SMNVEV (reference sequence). CDR3 in amino acids: CASSTPRGTQYF. CDR3 nucleotides: TGTGCCAGCAGCACTCCGCGAGGAACGCAGTATTTT.

The chain recombines TRBV27 with TRBJ1-2; tentatively, D is TRBD1 (6 bases). Trimming took off 5 bases at V and 3 bases at J, with 13 bases between the two ends. The CDR3 contains 14 residues. Germline V gene lookup returns CDR1 MNHEY and CDR2 SMNVEV (reference sequence). The CDR3 here is CASSVGQTHYGYTF. The CDR3 nucleotides are TGTGCCAGCAGTGTCGGACAGACCCACTATGGCTACACCTTC.

The chain combines TRBV7-8 with TRBJ2-7; 12 bases are shared with TRBD2. The CDR3 has 16 residues. V shed 5 bases, J shed 3 bases, and the junction held 8 bases outside the gene matches. Germline CDR1 is SGHVS and CDR2 is FQNEAQ. The CDR3 DNA follows: TGTGCCAGCAGCCTCCAGACTAGCGGGAGTTACTACGAGCAGTACTTC. This sequence encodes CASSLQTSGSYYEQYF.

In nucleotides, the CDR3 is TGTGCCAGCAGCTTGTCGTACCAAGAGACCCAGTACTTC. Translated: CASSLSYQETQYF. The V and J genes are TRBV7-9 and TRBJ2-5; D remains unclear. Germline V gene sequence: CDR1 SEHNR, CDR2 FQNEAQ (reference sequence). Trimming shortened V by 3 bases and J by 0 bases, and 5 bases separated the two germline ends. The CDR3 runs to 13 residues.

The sample holds one count of this clone. A read error is likely, as this CDR3 ends without the conserved phenylalanine or tryptophan. It is unclear where the CDR3 begins or ends on the DNA, so no DNA is shown, and the CDR3 is as TCRdb lists it. This rearrangement joins TRBV10-1 to TRBJ2-7. Including both end residues, the CDR3 is 12 amino acids long. Germline-derived CDR1 and CDR2 are WNHNN and SYGVQD (reference sequence). CDR3 protein: CASSLPNEQYPS.

The J gene is TRBJ1-1, the V gene TRBV13, with D uncertain. The CDR3 consists of 13 residues. The germline V and J ends were trimmed by 3 bases and 5 bases, with 10 bases remaining between them. CDR1 PRHDT and CDR2 FYEKMQ come from the germline V gene (reference sequence). The CDR3 DNA sequence: TGTGCCAGCAGCTTGGGTGGAGATACTGAAGCTTTCTTT. Translated, it gives CASSLGGDTEAFF.

The rearrangement uses TRBV27 and TRBJ2-7; D perhaps matches TRBD1 (5 bases). Looked up from germline, CDR1 is MNHEY and CDR2 is SMNVEV (reference sequence). There are 16 residues in the CDR3. V shed 4 bases and J shed 5 bases, with 21 bases lying between them. The DNA for the CDR3 is TGTGCCAGCAGTTGGCGCGACAGCGCCGATCCCAACGAGCAGTACTTC. As protein: CASSWRDSADPNEQYF.

The chain joins TRBV5-4 to TRBJ1-1, with 7 positions matching TRBD1. CDR1 and CDR2 (germline): SGHNT, YYREEE (reference sequence). There are 15 residues in the CDR3. Germline trimming cut 4 bases from V and 0 bases from J; bases unmatched to any gene: 6. CDR3 sequence (DNA): TGTGCCAGCAGCCGTCAGGGGGTTCTGAACACTGAAGCTTTCTTT. This codes for CASSRQGVLNTEAFF. The entire variable domain, with the rest obtained from reference TRBV5-4 and TRBJ1-1, is as follows: ETGVTQSPTHLIKTRGQQVTLRCSSQSGHNTVSWYQQALGQGPQFIFQYYREEENGRGNFPPRFSGLQFPNYSSELNVNALELDDSALYLCASSRQGVLNTEAFFGQGTRLTVV.

The chain couples TRBV4-2 to TRBJ1-1; D not certain. V was trimmed by 4 bases and J by 4 bases, leaving 13 bases between them. Germline CDR1 LGHNA, CDR2 YNFKEQ. The length of the CDR3 is 14 residues. DNA for the CDR3: TGTGCCAGCAGCCCGGGAATCGGGCCCACTGAAGCTTTCTTT. Translating gives CASSPGIGPTEAFF.

The genes are TRBV7-7 and TRBJ2-2; D might be TRBD1 (6 bases). Germline CDR1 and CDR2: SSHAT and FNYEAQ (reference sequence). The V end lost 1 base, the J end lost 5 bases, and 8 bases lay between the germline ends. The CDR3 is made up of 14 amino acids. The CDR3 coding sequence is TGTGCCAGCAGCTTAGGGACAGTGACCGGGGAGCTGTTTTTT. It yields the protein CASSLGTVTGELFF.

This chain connects TRBV19 to TRBJ2-1, with D hard to call. CDR3 length: 14 amino acids. Germline V lookup: CDR1 LNHDA, CDR2 SQIVND (reference sequence). Trimming took off 6 bases at V and 2 bases at J, with 11 bases between the two ends. The CDR3 nucleotides are TGTGCCAGTAGCCCCTGGTTGGCCTACAATGAGCAGTTCTTC. Its protein is CASSPWLAYNEQFF.

The chain uses TRBV16 and TRBJ2-5, with D uncertain. The CDR3 contains 15 residues. V dropped 0 bases and J dropped 3 bases, with 11 bases sitting between them. Germline-derived CDR1 and CDR2 are KGHSY and FQNENV. CDR3 bases: TGTGCCAGCAGCCAATCGCCTACGGGCGAAGAGACCCAGTACTTC. It is translated as CASSQSPTGEETQYF.

The rearrangement uses TRBV9 and TRBJ2-2; 7 bases agree with TRBD1. The germline V gene encodes CDR1 SGDLS and CDR2 YYNGEE. This CDR3 has 15 residues. The V and J ends lost 3 bases and 4 bases, in that order; junction bases with no gene match: 6. The CDR3 nucleotides read TGTGCCAGCAGCGCGTTAAACAGGGGCACCGGGGAGCTGTTTTTT. Protein: CASSALNRGTGELFF.

The rearrangement uses TRBV27 and TRBJ2-1, with a weak D call TRBD2 (6 bases). The germline CDR1 and CDR2 sequences are MNHEY and SMNVEV (reference sequence). The V end was cut by 2 bases, the J end by 8 bases, with 13 bases between. This CDR3 spans 14 amino acids. The DNA for the CDR3 is TGTGCCAGCAGTTTAGCGATAGCGGCCTATGAGCAGTTCTTC. As protein: CASSLAIAAYEQFF.

V is TRBV5-6 and J is TRBJ2-1; tentatively, D is TRBD2 (6 bases). V lost 5 bases and J lost 0, with 9 bases in between. Germline-derived CDR1 and CDR2 are SGHDT and YYEEEE. The CDR3 spans 14 residues. The CDR3 coding sequence is TGTGCCAGCAGTGGGACTGGCTCCTACAATGAGCAGTTCTTC. Its translation is CASSGTGSYNEQFF.

This clone has only one observation. The J gene is TRBJ2-1, the V gene TRBV2, with 7 bases matching TRBD2. Germline loops: CDR1 SNHLY, CDR2 FYNNEI. V trimming: 1 base; J trimming: 0 bases; junction bases outside the gene matches: 9. The CDR3 length is 18 residues. The CDR3: CASSEVGVLASSYNEQFF. The CDR3 DNA reads TGTGCCAGCAGTGAAGTGGGGGTACTAGCGAGCTCCTACAATGAGCAGTTCTTC. Looking up the rest from reference TRBV2 and TRBJ2-1 gives the full variable domain: EPEVTQTPSHQVTQMGQEVILRCVPISNHLYFYWYRQILGQKVEFLVSFYNNEISEKSEIFDDQFSVERPDGSNFTLKIRSTKLEDSAMYFCASSEVGVLASSYNEQFFGPGTRLTVL.

The chain is built from TRBV2 and TRBJ2-2; 9 nucleotides agree with TRBD1. Germline-derived CDR1 and CDR2 are SNHLY and FYNNEI. Trimming cost V 6 bases and J 6 bases; bases outside gene matches: 8. The length of the CDR3 is 15 residues. The CDR3 coding sequence is TGTGCCAGCAGCGGAGGGACAGGGAGGCCCGGGGAGCTGTTTTTT. It specifies CASSGGTGRPGELFF. The full variable domain, in which reference TRBV2 and TRBJ2-2 provide the parts outside the CDR3, is EPEVTQTPSHQVTQMGQEVILRCVPISNHLYFYWYRQILGQKVEFLVSFYNNEISEKSEIFDDQFSVERPDGSNFTLKIRSTKLEDSAMYFCASSGGTGRPGELFFGEGSRLTVL.

The chain joins TRBV5-8 to TRBJ1-5, with a tentative D call TRBD1 (6 bases). The CDR3 consists of 15 residues. V was pared by 4 bases and J by 4 bases, with 15 bases between. In germline, CDR1 is SGHTS, CDR2 YDEGEE. In nucleotides, the CDR3 is TGTGCCAGCAGCCTGACGTGGGACACTAATCAGCCCCAGCATTTT. It codes for CASSLTWDTNQPQHF.

The CDR3 is CASSITLAAAYEQYF. The CDR3 coding sequence is TGTGCCAGCAGTATCACCCTAGCGGCAGCCTACGAGCAGTACTTC. This chain joins TRBV28 and TRBJ2-7; 7 bases are a match to TRBD2. The CDR3 runs to 15 residues. Trimming took 5 bases from V and 2 from J; bases not matched to a gene: 9. Germline-derived CDR1 and CDR2 are MDHEN and SYDVKM.

The chain employs TRBV11-2 and TRBJ1-1; D uncertain. V lost 4 bases to trimming and J lost 2 bases, with 11 bases between them. Germline V gene lookup returns CDR1 SGHAT and CDR2 FQNNGV. The CDR3 spans 14 residues. CDR3 residues: CASSSEGGNTEAFF. The CDR3 nucleotides read TGTGCCAGCAGCTCCGAGGGCGGAAACACTGAAGCTTTCTTT.

This chain links TRBV19 with TRBJ2-2, with 11 bases that match TRBD2. Germline values: CDR1 LNHDA, CDR2 SQIVND (reference sequence). V lost 7 bases to trimming and J lost 4 bases; unmatched junction nucleotides: 2. The CDR3 sequence is 14 residues long. CDR3 bases: TGTGCCAGTATCGGACTAGCGGGCACCGGGGAGCTGTTTTTT. It specifies CASIGLAGTGELFF.

Only a few counts were recorded for this clone. The chain is built from TRBV4-1 and TRBJ1-2, with 9 positions matching TRBD1. V shed 3 bases and J 5 bases; nucleotides not matched to a gene: 7. The CDR3 runs 15 residues. Germline assignment: CDR1 MGHRA and CDR2 YSYEKL. CDR3 in DNA: TGCGCCAGCAGCCAGGGATCCGGGACAGGGTATGGCTACACCTTC. Protein product: CASSQGSGTGYGYTF.

This chain links TRBV5-1 with TRBJ2-3; the D call may be TRBD1 or TRBD2 (5 bases each). Germline values: CDR1 SGHRS, CDR2 YFSETQ. Trimming took off 0 bases at V and 6 bases at J, with 20 bases between the two ends. CDR3 length: 17 amino acids. The CDR3 coding sequence is TGCGCCAGCAGCTTGGCCAGTGTGGGGGACCAGGCGGATACGCAGTATTTT. It is translated as CASSLASVGDQADTQYF.

The rearrangement links TRBV2 to TRBJ1-1; D remains ambiguous. The germline CDR1 and CDR2 sequences are SNHLY and FYNNEI. CDR3 length: 12 amino acids. V gave up 8 bases and J gave up 5 bases, with 12 bases separating them. The chain's CDR3 is CASGPLETEAFF. In DNA, the CDR3 is TGTGCCAGCGGCCCATTGGAGACTGAAGCTTTCTTT.

The gene calls are TRBV5-6 and TRBJ1-1; TRBD1 agrees at 9 bases. Germline CDR1 and CDR2: SGHDT and YYEEEE. V was pared by 3 bases and J by 8 bases, with 14 bases of the junction left unmatched. This CDR3 has 16 residues. CDR3 nucleotides: TGTGCCAGCAGCTCCAATCACAGGGGGCGCATGGGAGAAGCTTTCTTT. The encoded protein is CASSSNHRGRMGEAFF. The full variable domain, completed using reference TRBV5-6 and TRBJ1-1, is DAGVTQSPTHLIKTRGQQVTLRCSPKSGHDTVSWYQQALGQGPQFIFQYYEEEERQRGNFPDRFSGHQFPNYSSELNVNALLLGDSALYLCASSSNHRGRMGEAFFGQGTRLTVV.